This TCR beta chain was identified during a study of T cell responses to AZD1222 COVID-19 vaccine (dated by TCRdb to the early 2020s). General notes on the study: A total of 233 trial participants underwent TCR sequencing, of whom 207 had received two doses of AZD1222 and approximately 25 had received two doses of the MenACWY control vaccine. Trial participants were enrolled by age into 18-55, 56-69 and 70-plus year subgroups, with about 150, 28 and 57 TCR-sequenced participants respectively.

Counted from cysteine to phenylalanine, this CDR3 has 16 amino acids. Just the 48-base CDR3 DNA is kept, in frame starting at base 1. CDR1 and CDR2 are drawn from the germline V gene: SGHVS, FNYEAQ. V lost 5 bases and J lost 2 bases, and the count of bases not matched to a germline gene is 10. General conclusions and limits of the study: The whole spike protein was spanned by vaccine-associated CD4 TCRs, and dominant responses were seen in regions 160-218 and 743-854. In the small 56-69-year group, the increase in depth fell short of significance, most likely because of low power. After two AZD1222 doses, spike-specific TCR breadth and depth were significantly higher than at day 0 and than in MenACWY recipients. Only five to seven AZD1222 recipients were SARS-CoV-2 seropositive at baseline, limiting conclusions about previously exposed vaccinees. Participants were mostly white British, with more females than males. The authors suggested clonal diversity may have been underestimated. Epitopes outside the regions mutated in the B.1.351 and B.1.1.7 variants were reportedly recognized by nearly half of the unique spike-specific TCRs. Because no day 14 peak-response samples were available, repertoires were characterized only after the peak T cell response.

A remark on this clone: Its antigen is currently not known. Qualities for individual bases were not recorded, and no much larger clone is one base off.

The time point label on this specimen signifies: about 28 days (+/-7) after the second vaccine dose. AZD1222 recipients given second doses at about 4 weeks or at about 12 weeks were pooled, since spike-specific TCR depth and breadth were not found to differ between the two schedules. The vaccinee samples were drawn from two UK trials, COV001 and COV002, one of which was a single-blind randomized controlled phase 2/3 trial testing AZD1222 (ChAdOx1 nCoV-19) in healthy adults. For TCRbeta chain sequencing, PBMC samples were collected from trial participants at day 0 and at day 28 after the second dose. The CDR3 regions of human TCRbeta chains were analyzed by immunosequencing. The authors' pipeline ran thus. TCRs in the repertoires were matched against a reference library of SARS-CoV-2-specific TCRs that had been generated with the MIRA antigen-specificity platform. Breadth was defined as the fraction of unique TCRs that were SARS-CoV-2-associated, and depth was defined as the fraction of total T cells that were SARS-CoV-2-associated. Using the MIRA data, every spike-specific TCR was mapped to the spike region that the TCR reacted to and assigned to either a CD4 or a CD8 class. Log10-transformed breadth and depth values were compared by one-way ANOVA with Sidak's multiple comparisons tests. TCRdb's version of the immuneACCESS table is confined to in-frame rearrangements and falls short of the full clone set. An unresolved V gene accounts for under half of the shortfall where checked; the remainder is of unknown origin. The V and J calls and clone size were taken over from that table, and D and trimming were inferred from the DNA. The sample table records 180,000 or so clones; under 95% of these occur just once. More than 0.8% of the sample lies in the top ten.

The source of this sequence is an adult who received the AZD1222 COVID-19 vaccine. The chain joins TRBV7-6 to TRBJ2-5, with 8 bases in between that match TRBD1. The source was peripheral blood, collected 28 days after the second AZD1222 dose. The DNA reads TGTGCCAGCAGCCCTGGTTACAGGGGGTTGCAAGAGACCCAGTACTTC. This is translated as CASSPGYRGLQETQYF.